This T cell receptor beta chain was observed in a study of control samples from healthy donors and cancer patients. Assay used: immunoSEQ multiplex PCR; TCRdb lists only in-frame clones, some missing. The sample yields about 94,000 clones, roughly 86% seen once. This clone was counted a single time. The receptor comes from a woman aged 45-60 years in good health. Material for sequencing was blood.

CDR3 nucleotides: TGTGCCAGCAGCCCACGAGGACAGGGAGGTGTGGGAAACACCATATATTTT. This encodes CASSPRGQGGVGNTIYF. J is TRBJ1-3 and V is TRBV3-1 (or the pseudogene TRBV3-2), with 8 bases matching TRBD1. V lost 4 bases, J lost 4 bases, and 12 bases stayed unmatched. Germline V CDR1 and CDR2: LGHDT, YNNKEL (reference sequence). The CDR3 loop spans 17 amino acids.